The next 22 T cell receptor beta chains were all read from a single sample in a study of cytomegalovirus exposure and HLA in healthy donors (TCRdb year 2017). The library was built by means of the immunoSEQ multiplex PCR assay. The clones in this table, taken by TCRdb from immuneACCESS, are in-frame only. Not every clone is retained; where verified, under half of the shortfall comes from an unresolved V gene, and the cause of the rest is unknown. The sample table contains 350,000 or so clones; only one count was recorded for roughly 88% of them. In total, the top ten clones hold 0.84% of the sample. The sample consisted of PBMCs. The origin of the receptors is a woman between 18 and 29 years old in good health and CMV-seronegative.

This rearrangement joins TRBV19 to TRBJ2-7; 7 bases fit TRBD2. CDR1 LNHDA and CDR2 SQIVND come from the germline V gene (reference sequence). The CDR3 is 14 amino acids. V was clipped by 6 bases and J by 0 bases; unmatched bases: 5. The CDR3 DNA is TGTGCCAGTAGACAGATAGCGGGCTCCTACGAGCAGTACTTC. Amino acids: CASRQIAGSYEQYF.

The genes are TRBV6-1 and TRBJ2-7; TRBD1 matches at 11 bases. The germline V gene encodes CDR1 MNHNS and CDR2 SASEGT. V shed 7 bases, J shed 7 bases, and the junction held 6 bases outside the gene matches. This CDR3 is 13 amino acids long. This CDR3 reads CASTRTGGEEQYF. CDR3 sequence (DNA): TGTGCCAGCACCCGGACAGGGGGCGAGGAGCAGTACTTC.

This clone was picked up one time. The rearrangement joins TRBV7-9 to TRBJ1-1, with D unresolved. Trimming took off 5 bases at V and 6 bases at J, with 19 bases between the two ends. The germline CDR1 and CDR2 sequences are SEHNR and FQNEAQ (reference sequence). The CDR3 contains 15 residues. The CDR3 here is CASSERASGFPEAFF. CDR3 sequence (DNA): TGTGCCAGCAGCGAACGGGCCTCGGGGTTTCCTGAAGCTTTCTTT.

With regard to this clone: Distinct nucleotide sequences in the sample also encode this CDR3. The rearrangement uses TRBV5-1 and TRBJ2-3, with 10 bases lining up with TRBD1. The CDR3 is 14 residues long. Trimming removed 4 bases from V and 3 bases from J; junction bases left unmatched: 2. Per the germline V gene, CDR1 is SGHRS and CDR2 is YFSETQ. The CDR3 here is CASSPGQGTDTQYF. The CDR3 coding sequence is TGCGCCAGCAGCCCGGGACAGGGGACAGATACGCAGTATTTT.

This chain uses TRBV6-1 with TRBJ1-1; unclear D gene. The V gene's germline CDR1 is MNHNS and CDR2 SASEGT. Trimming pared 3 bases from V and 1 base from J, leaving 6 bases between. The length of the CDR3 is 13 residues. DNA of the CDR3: TGTGCCAGCAGTGATCCGGGGAACACTGAAGCTTTCTTT. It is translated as CASSDPGNTEAFF.

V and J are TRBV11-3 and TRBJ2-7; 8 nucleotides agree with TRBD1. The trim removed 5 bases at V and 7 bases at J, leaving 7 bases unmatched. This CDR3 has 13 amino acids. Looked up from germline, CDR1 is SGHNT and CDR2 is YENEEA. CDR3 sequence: CASSPRRDREQYF. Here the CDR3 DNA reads TGTGCCAGCAGCCCGCGGCGGGACAGGGAGCAGTACTTC.

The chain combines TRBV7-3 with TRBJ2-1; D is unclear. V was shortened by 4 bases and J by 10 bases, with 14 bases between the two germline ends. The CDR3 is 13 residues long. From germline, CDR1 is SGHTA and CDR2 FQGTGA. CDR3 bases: TGTGCCAGCAGCTCTGACTCCTTCGGGGAGCAGTTCTTC. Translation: CASSSDSFGEQFF.

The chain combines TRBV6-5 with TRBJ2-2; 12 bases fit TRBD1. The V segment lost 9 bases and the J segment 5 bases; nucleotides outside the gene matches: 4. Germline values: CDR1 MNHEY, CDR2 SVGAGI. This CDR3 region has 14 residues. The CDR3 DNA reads TGTGCCAGTAGGGGACAGGGGGCAACCGGGGAGCTGTTTTTT. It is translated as CASRGQGATGELFF.

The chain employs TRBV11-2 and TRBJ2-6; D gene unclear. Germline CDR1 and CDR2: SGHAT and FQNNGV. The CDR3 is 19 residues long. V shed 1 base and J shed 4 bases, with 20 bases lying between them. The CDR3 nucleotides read TGTGCCAGCAGCTTAGGCCTTTTACTACGATTGGCCGGGGCCAACGTCCTGACTTTC. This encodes CASSLGLLLRLAGANVLTF.

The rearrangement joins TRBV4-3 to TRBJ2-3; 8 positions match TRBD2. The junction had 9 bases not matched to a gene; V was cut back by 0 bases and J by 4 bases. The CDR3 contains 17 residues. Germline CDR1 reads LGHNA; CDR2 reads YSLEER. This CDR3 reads CASSQDPSSGSADTQYF. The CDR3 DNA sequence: TGCGCCAGCAGCCAAGATCCATCAAGCGGGAGTGCAGATACGCAGTATTTT.

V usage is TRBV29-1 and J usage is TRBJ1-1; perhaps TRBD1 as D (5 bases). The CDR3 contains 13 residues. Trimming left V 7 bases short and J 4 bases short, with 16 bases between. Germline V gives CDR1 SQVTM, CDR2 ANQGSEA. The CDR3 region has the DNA TGCAGCGCCGCAGGGAATCAACGCACTGAAGCTTTCTTT. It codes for CSAAGNQRTEAFF. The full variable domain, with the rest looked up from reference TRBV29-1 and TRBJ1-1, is SAVISQKPSRDICQRGTSLTIQCQVDSQVTMMFWYRQQPGQSLTLIATANQGSEATYESGFVIDKFPISRPNLTFSTLTVSNMSPEDSSIYLCSAAGNQRTEAFFGQGTRLTVV.

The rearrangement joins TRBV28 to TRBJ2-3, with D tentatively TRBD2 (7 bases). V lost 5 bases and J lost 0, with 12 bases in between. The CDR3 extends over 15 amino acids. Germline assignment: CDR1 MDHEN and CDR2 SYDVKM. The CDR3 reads CASSARGPSTDTQYF. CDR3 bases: TGTGCCAGCAGTGCGCGGGGGCCAAGCACAGATACGCAGTATTTT.

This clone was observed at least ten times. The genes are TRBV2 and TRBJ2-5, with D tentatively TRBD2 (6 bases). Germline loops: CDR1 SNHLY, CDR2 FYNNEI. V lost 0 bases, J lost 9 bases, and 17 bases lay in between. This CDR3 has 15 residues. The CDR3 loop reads CASSEAVGTLGAQYF. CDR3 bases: TGTGCCAGCAGTGAAGCAGTGGGGACTTTAGGGGCCCAGTACTTC. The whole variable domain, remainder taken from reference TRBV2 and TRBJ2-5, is EPEVTQTPSHQVTQMGQEVILRCVPISNHLYFYWYRQILGQKVEFLVSFYNNEISEKSEIFDDQFSVERPDGSNFTLKIRSTKLEDSAMYFCASSEAVGTLGAQYFGPGTRLLVL.

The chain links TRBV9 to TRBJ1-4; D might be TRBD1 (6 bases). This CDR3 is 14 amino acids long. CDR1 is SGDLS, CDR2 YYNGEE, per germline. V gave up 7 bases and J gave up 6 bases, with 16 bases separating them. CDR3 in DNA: TGTGCCAGCCAAAAAGGGGGGGTCGATGAAAAACTGTTTTTT. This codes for CASQKGGVDEKLFF.

CDR3 DNA sequence: TGTGCCAGCAGCCTAATAGCGGGAGGCACAGATACGCAGTATTTT. Protein product: CASSLIAGGTDTQYF. The chain couples TRBV2 to TRBJ2-3, with 9 bases matching TRBD2. V was pared by 6 bases and J by 1 base, with 5 bases of the junction left unmatched. This CDR3 has 15 residues. From germline, CDR1 is SNHLY and CDR2 FYNNEI.

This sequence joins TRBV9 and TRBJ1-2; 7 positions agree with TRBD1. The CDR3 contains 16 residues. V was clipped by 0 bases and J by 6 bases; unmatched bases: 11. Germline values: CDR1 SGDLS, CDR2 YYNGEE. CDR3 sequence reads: CASSVGLGGSEDGYTF. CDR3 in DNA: TGTGCCAGCAGCGTAGGTTTAGGGGGCTCTGAAGATGGCTACACCTTC.

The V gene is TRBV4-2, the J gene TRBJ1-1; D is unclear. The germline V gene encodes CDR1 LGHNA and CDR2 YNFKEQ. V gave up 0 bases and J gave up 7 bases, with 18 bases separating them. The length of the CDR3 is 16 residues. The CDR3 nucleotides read TGTGCCAGCAGCCAAGAATGGCAGCTTAGGCACAGTGAAGCTTTCTTT. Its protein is CASSQEWQLRHSEAFF.

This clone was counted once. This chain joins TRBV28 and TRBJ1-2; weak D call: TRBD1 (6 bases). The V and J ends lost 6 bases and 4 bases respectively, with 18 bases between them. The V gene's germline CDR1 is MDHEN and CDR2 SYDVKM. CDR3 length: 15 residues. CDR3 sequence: CASSLTRTERYGYTF. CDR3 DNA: TGTGCCAGCAGCCTAACCCGGACAGAGCGCTATGGCTACACCTTC.

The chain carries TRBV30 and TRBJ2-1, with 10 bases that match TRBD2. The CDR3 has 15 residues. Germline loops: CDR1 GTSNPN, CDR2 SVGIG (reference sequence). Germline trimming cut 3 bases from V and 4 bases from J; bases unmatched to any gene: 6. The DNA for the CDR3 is TGTGCCTGGAGCTCCGGGACTAGCGCTTACAATGAGCAGTTCTTC. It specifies CAWSSGTSAYNEQFF.

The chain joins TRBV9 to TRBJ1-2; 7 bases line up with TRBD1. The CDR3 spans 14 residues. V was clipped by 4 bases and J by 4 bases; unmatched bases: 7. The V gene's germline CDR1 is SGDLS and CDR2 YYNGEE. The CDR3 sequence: CASSQAQGGYGYTF. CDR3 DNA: TGTGCCAGCAGCCAGGCCCAGGGGGGCTATGGCTACACCTTC.

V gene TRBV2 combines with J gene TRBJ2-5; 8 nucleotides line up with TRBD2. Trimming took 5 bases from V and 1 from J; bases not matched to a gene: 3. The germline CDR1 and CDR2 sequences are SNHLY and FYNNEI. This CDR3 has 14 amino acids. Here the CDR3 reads CASSRLASQETQYF. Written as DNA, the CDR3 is TGTGCCAGCAGTCGACTAGCGAGCCAAGAGACCCAGTACTTC.

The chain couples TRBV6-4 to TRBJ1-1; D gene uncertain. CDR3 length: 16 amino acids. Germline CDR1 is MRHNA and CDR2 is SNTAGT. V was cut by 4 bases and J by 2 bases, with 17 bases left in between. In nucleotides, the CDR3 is TGTGCCAGCAGTGCAGCTGTGGGCAGATTTAACACTGAAGCTTTCTTT. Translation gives CASSAAVGRFNTEAFF.